This is a list of T cell receptor beta chains from one sample in a study of early T cells in non-severe SARS-CoV-2 infection. In TCRdb, the 5' RACE reads were re-called with MiXCR into one record per CDR3 protein. This sample has some 77,000 distinct CDR3 sequences, with roughly 13% found just once. Sequenced input: whole blood. These receptors were obtained from an adult who was a healthcare worker with PCR-confirmed SARS-CoV-2 infection or an uninfected control (not recorded which). Each CDR3 is given with its conserved first and last residue. A D gene is named only where the DNA matches it firmly. Some rows mark clone size as missing; the rest say once, few, many or name a class of expanded clone.

J gene	clone size	V gene	D gene	CDR3 protein	CDR3 DNA
TRBJ1-1	few	TRBV29-1	TRBD1	CSVVGDRGRSGTEAFF	TGCAGCGTTGTGGGGGACAGGGGGCGCAGTGGCACTGAAGCTTTCTTT
TRBJ2-3	few	TRBV19	NA	CASSIGGQGGTDTQYF	TGTGCCAGTAGTATCGGTGGCCAGGGGGGTACAGATACGCAGTATTTT
TRBJ1-5	NA	TRBV10-2	NA	CASAEGRNQPQHF	TGCGCCAGCGCCGAAGGCCGCAATCAGCCCCAGCATTTT
TRBJ1-2	few	TRBV19	NA	CASSISGIRKGYTF	TGTGCCAGTAGTATCTCGGGGATACGTAAGGGCTACACCTTC
TRBJ2-6	NA	TRBV28	TRBD1	CASSSLDRGSGANVLTF	TGTGCCAGCAGTTCCCTGGACAGGGGTTCTGGGGCCAACGTCCTGACTTTC
TRBJ2-1	many	TRBV12-3/TRBV12-4	TRBD1	CASSLGQGAGNEQFF	TGTGCCAGCAGTTTGGGACAGGGGGCGGGAAATGAGCAGTTCTTC
TRBJ2-1	few	TRBV11-2	NA	CASSSWTESSYNEQFF	TGTGCCAGCAGCTCCTGGACGGAGAGCTCCTACAATGAGCAGTTCTTC
TRBJ1-6	few	TRBV11-2	NA	CASSLGSGLGSPLHF	TGTGCCAGCAGCTTAGGTTCCGGGCTCGGTTCACCCCTCCACTTT
TRBJ1-6	few	TRBV5-5	TRBD1	CASSPEDRGYGGTLHF	TGTGCCAGCAGCCCCGAGGACAGGGGCTACGGGGGGACCCTCCACTTT
TRBJ2-2	NA	TRBV19	NA	CASGELTEAGELFF	TGTGCCAGTGGGGAACTTACCGAGGCCGGGGAGCTGTTTTTT
TRBJ1-1	many	TRBV7-9	NA	CASSLDDRRNTEAFF	TGTGCCAGCAGCCTCGATGATAGGAGGAACACTGAAGCTTTCTTT
TRBJ1-2	NA	TRBV19	NA	CASSNYGYTF	TGTGCCAGTAGTAACTATGGCTACACCTTC
TRBJ2-2	many	TRBV5-1	NA	CASSLLSDRSTGELFF	TGCGCCAGCAGCTTATTATCGGACAGAAGCACCGGGGAGCTGTTTTTT
TRBJ2-7	many	TRBV6-5	NA	CASSYDDRVGEQYF	TGTGCCAGCAGTTACGACGACAGAGTGGGAGAGCAGTACTTC
TRBJ2-1	NA	TRBV5-1	NA	CASSFQGLNEQFF	TGCGCCAGCAGCTTTCAGGGTCTGAATGAGCAGTTCTTC
TRBJ2-2	NA	TRBV28	NA	CASSLMRESNTGELFF	TGTGCCAGCTCACTGATGAGGGAGTCCAACACCGGGGAGCTGTTTTTT
TRBJ2-4	many	TRBV5-1	TRBD1	CASMKQGDVAKNIQYF	TGCGCCAGCATGAAACAGGGGGACGTGGCCAAAAACATTCAGTACTTC
TRBJ2-4	few	TRBV12-5	NA	CASGLTQPSASNIQYF	TGTGCTAGTGGTCTAACCCAGCCTAGCGCATCAAACATTCAGTACTTC
TRBJ1-2	few	TRBV3-1	NA	CASSQTDSYGYTF	TGTGCCAGCAGCCAAACGGACAGCTATGGCTACACCTTC
TRBJ2-7	many	TRBV28	NA	CASSAGYEQYF	TGTGCCAGCAGTGCCGGATACGAGCAGTACTTC
TRBJ1-1	NA	TRBV28	NA	CASSLFTPPAFF	TGTGCCAGCAGTTTATTTACCCCACCAGCTTTCTTT
TRBJ1-2	many	TRBV4-1	NA	CASSQDRRLASGYGYTF	TGCGCCAGCAGCCAAGATCGGAGGTTGGCCAGTGGTTATGGCTACACCTTC
TRBJ2-7	NA	TRBV5-4	NA	CASTIRGARSSYEQYF	TGTGCCAGCACGATACGGGGGGCGAGGAGCTCCTACGAGCAGTACTTC
TRBJ2-1	NA	TRBV5-6	TRBD1	CASGRTGGNEQFF	TGTGCCAGCGGCCGTACAGGGGGCAATGAGCAGTTCTTC
TRBJ2-2	few	TRBV5-6	TRBD1	CASRAGTGANTGELFF	TGTGCCAGCAGAGCCGGGACAGGAGCGAACACCGGGGAGCTGTTTTTT
TRBJ2-2	medium-sized	TRBV20-1	TRBD1	CSAKGTGDTGELFF	TGCAGTGCTAAAGGGACAGGGGACACCGGGGAGCTGTTTTTT
TRBJ1-1	few	TRBV10-3	NA	CATFKNTEAFF	TGTGCCACCTTCAAGAACACTGAAGCTTTCTTT
TRBJ2-3	NA	TRBV9	NA	CASSVVPTSTDTQYF	TGTGCCAGCAGCGTAGTGCCAACTAGCACAGATACGCAGTATTTT
TRBJ1-5	many	TRBV15	NA	CATSRETGGDQPQHF	TGTGCCACCAGCAGAGAGACAGGAGGAGATCAGCCCCAGCATTTT
TRBJ2-7	NA	TRBV7-9	TRBD1	CASSSPGQGYEQYF	TGTGCCAGCAGCTCTCCGGGACAGGGGTACGAGCAGTACTTC
TRBJ2-3	NA	TRBV10-1	TRBD2	CASSRGGHGDTQYF	TGCGCCAGCAGTCGGGGGGGCCATGGCGATACGCAGTATTTT
TRBJ2-6	many	TRBV5-1	NA	CASNPGRAGANVLTF	TGCGCCAGCAACCCGGGAAGGGCTGGGGCCAACGTCCTGACTTTC
TRBJ1-2	medium-sized	TRBV27	TRBD1	CASSRTGGNYGYTF	TGTGCCAGCAGCCGGACAGGTGGCAACTATGGCTACACCTTC
TRBJ2-7	NA	TRBV7-8	NA	CASRKTSGPTYEQYF	TGTGCCAGCCGAAAAACCTCGGGACCCACCTACGAGCAGTACTTC
TRBJ1-2	few	TRBV27	NA	CASKANYGYTF	TGTGCCAGCAAAGCTAACTATGGCTACACCTTC
TRBJ1-6	NA	TRBV20-1	NA	CSARDLQANSPLHF	TGCAGTGCTAGAGATCTGCAGGCTAATTCACCCCTCCACTTT
TRBJ2-2	NA	TRBV5-5	NA	CASSRQNTGELFF	TGTGCCAGCAGTCGACAGAACACCGGGGAGCTGTTTTTT
TRBJ2-7	few	TRBV10-3	TRBD1	CAISGDRTYEQYF	TGTGCCATCAGTGGGGACAGGACCTACGAGCAGTACTTC
TRBJ1-2	NA	TRBV28	NA	CASSFLGTDGYYGNTF	TGTGCCAGCAGTTTCTTAGGGACGGACGGTTATTATGGCAACACCTTC
TRBJ2-5	once	TRBV20-1	NA	CSATGSGDPETQYF	TGCAGTGCTACCGGATCGGGGGACCCTGAGACCCAGTACTTC
TRBJ2-3	NA	TRBV19	NA	CASSIVGQPTDTQYF	TGTGCCAGTAGTATAGTCGGACAGCCCACAGATACGCAGTATTTT
TRBJ2-7	NA	TRBV7-2	TRBD1	CASSSLDRVLYEQYF	TGTGCCAGCAGCTCCCTCGACAGGGTTCTCTACGAGCAGTACTTC
TRBJ2-3	NA	TRBV7-2	NA	CASSLKGVDTQYF	TGTGCCAGCAGCTTAAAAGGGGTAGATACGCAGTATTTT
TRBJ2-1	NA	TRBV12-3/TRBV12-4	TRBD1	CAIGSGGSLDEQFF	TGTGCCATTGGGTCAGGGGGATCCTTGGATGAGCAGTTCTTC
TRBJ2-7	NA	TRBV6-5	TRBD2	CASRIAGGGYEQYF	TGTGCCAGCAGGATAGCGGGAGGAGGCTACGAGCAGTACTTC